The 32 T cell receptor beta chains in this list originate from one sample, sequenced in a study of radiotherapy plus CTLA-4 blockade in lung cancer. Produced via immunoSEQ multiplex PCR; TCRdb's table is partial and in-frame only. The profile shows 55,000 to 65,000 clones, approximately 76% of them singletons. The source material was peripheral blood, sampled from a patient treated with radiotherapy plus ipilimumab. Source of these receptors: a human donor with non-small cell lung cancer who had a complete response to radiotherapy plus ipilimumab.

The rearrangement joins TRBV2 to TRBJ1-1; D might be TRBD1 (5 bases). Trimming removed 6 bases at V and 1 base at J, with 15 bases between. CDR1 is SNHLY, CDR2 FYNNEI, per germline. CDR3 length: 15 amino acids. The DNA of the CDR3 is TGTGCCAGCAGCAGGGATGTAGCTAGGAACACTGAAGCTTTCTTT. Amino acid sequence: CASSRDVARNTEAFF.

This chain joins TRBV4-1 and TRBJ2-1, with 8 nucleotides matching TRBD1. The germline V gene has CDR1 MGHRA and CDR2 YSYEKL. The CDR3 runs to 15 residues. The V segment lost 0 bases and the J segment 6 bases; nucleotides outside the gene matches: 4. This chain's CDR3 is CASSQEWQGANEQFF. CDR3 bases: TGCGCCAGCAGCCAAGAGTGGCAGGGGGCCAATGAGCAGTTCTTC.

This sequence joins TRBV6-1 and TRBJ1-5, with no clear D. Germline loops: CDR1 MNHNS, CDR2 SASEGT. V was trimmed by 5 bases and J by 6 bases, leaving 14 bases between them. This CDR3 has 14 residues. The CDR3 protein is CASSPRGYSQPQHF. CDR3 DNA sequence: TGTGCCAGCAGTCCCCGAGGCTACTCTCAGCCCCAGCATTTT.

This clone was observed a handful of times. V gene TRBV18 combines with J gene TRBJ2-1; D possibly corresponds to TRBD1 (5 bases). Germline assignment: CDR1 KGHSH and CDR2 LQKENI. The CDR3 runs to 16 residues. V lost 3 bases, J lost 8 bases, and 20 bases lay in between. The CDR3 sequence: CASSPTTNFRVDEQFF. DNA of the CDR3: TGTGCCAGCTCACCGACGACGAATTTCAGGGTCGATGAGCAGTTCTTC.

The chain uses TRBV28 and TRBJ2-4; TRBD1 matches 12 bases. The CDR3 has 17 residues. V lost 0 bases and J lost 1; bases outside the gene matches: 1. Germline V lookup: CDR1 MDHEN, CDR2 SYDVKM. CDR3 bases: TGTGCCAGCAGTTTATGGGGACAGGGGGCTGCCAAAAACATTCAGTACTTC. Protein sequence: CASSLWGQGAAKNIQYF.

Concerning this clone: Different DNA sequences within this sample yield the same CDR3. The chain joins TRBV2 to TRBJ1-6; 8 bases fit TRBD1. CDR1 is SNHLY and CDR2 is FYNNEI in the germline V gene. J gave up 7 bases and V 5 bases, and 4 bases lay outside the gene matches. The CDR3 runs to 14 residues. The CDR3 DNA reads TGTGCCAGCAGTCCGCAGGGGGCAAATTCACCCCTCCACTTT. It translates to CASSPQGANSPLHF.

Concerning this clone itself: Other nucleotide sequences in the sample specify the same CDR3. J is TRBJ1-1 and V is TRBV11-2, with D possibly TRBD1 on 5 matching bases. Looked up from germline, CDR1 is SGHAT and CDR2 is FQNNGV. The V gene lost 1 base and the J gene lost 10 bases, with 10 bases spanning the gap. The CDR3 consists of 12 residues. Here the CDR3 DNA reads TGTGCCAGCAGCTTAGCCCCAGGGCGAGCTTTCTTT. It is translated as CASSLAPGRAFF.

The chain recombines TRBV10-3 with TRBJ1-2; possible D gene TRBD1, 5 bases. V was cut by 2 bases and J by 2 bases, with 9 bases left in between. Germline-derived CDR1 and CDR2 are ENHRY and SYGVKD. This CDR3 is 14 amino acids long. The CDR3 DNA reads TGTGCCATCAGTGAGGGGGGAGGGAACTATGGCTACACCTTC. Its translation is CAISEGGGNYGYTF.

The chain couples TRBV14 to TRBJ1-2; TRBD1 might be the D (5 bases). V lost 0 bases, J lost 2 bases, and 10 bases lay in between. The CDR3 consists of 15 residues. Germline CDR1 SGHDN, CDR2 FVKESK. The DNA for the CDR3 is TGTGCCAGCAGCCAAGATCCGCGGGGGAACTATGGCTACACCTTC. It yields the protein CASSQDPRGNYGYTF.

The chain has TRBV5-1 and TRBJ2-5; D possibly corresponds to TRBD1 (7 bases). The end of the DNA fits TRBJ2-7 better, so the J call may be wrong. The germline V gene encodes CDR1 SGHRS and CDR2 YFSETQ. This CDR3 is built from 15 residues. DNA of the CDR3: TGCGCCAGCAGCTTGAATTATGCAGGGGGGAACGAGCAGTACTTC. Translation: CASSLNYAGGNEQYF.

The genes are TRBV4-1 and TRBJ2-1, with 8 bases identical to TRBD2. The CDR3 consists of 17 residues. V shed 4 bases, J shed 3 bases, and the junction held 11 bases outside the gene matches. Per the germline V gene, CDR1 is MGHRA and CDR2 is YSYEKL. CDR3 sequence: CASSPHPSLADYNEQFF. CDR3 DNA sequence: TGCGCCAGCAGCCCCCACCCATCACTAGCGGACTACAATGAGCAGTTCTTC.

The rearrangement links TRBV27 to TRBJ1-4, with D possibly matching TRBD1 (6 bases). V was cut by 2 bases and J by 0 bases, with 7 bases left in between. Germline CDR1 is MNHEY and CDR2 is SMNVEV (reference sequence). The CDR3 has 15 residues. The CDR3 bases are TGTGCCAGCAGTTTAGACAGGACAACTAATGAAAAACTGTTTTTT. Protein: CASSLDRTTNEKLFF.

This chain uses TRBV10-2 with TRBJ2-5, with TRBD1 identical over 7 bases. This CDR3 region has 14 residues. The ends lost 7 bases at V and 1 base at J; junction bases unmatched: 6. Germline CDR1 and CDR2: WSHSY and SAAADI. Written as DNA, the CDR3 is TGCGCCAGCACCCGGGACAGAGCCCAAGAGACCCAGTACTTC. This codes for CASTRDRAQETQYF.

The V call is TRBV7-2, the J call TRBJ1-1, with TRBD1 as a possible D gene (6 bases). The germline gives CDR1 SGHTA, CDR2 FQGNSA. V lost 5 bases to trimming and J lost 1 base, with 11 bases between them. The length of the CDR3 is 14 residues. The CDR3 reads CASSRIRGNTEAFF. CDR3 coding DNA: TGTGCCAGCAGCCGGATCAGGGGGAACACTGAAGCTTTCTTT. The variable domain in full, with the rest retrieved from reference TRBV7-2 and TRBJ1-1, is GAGVSQSPSNKVTEKGKDVELRCDPISGHTALYWYRQSLGQGLEFLIYFQGNSAPDKSGLPSDRFSAERTGGSVSTLTIQRTQQEDSAVYLCASSRIRGNTEAFFGQGTRLTVV.

This chain links TRBV6-5 with TRBJ1-4, with 9 nucleotides matching TRBD1. V dropped 6 bases and J dropped 6; count of bases not matched to a gene: 8. This CDR3 has 15 amino acids. Germline lookup yields CDR1 MNHEY and CDR2 SVGAGI. The CDR3 DNA reads as TGTGCCAGCAGCCGAGCCGGGACAGGGTATGAAAAACTGTTTTTT. It specifies CASSRAGTGYEKLFF.

This chain links TRBV9 with TRBJ1-3; D not certain. V lost 0 bases to trimming and J lost 5 bases, with 9 bases between them. The germline V gene has CDR1 SGDLS and CDR2 YYNGEE. The CDR3 consists of 14 residues. DNA for the CDR3: TGTGCCAGCAGCGTAGGCCTCGGGAGAAACACCATATATTTT. Its translation: CASSVGLGRNTIYF.

V is TRBV19 and J is TRBJ1-1; TRBD1 matches at 7 bases. J lost 1 base, V lost 7 bases, and 6 bases had no gene match. The germline CDR1 and CDR2 sequences are LNHDA and SQIVND (reference sequence). This CDR3 comprises 14 residues. The CDR3 sequence is CASNPGQRNTEAFF. CDR3 DNA sequence: TGTGCCAGTAATCCGGGACAGAGGAACACTGAAGCTTTCTTT.

This clone appeared a few times. J is TRBJ2-4 and V is TRBV7-2, with a tentative D call TRBD2 (6 bases). The V gene lost 2 bases and the J gene lost 2 bases, with 10 bases spanning the gap. Germline loops: CDR1 SGHTA, CDR2 FQGNSA. The CDR3 is made up of 15 amino acids. The CDR3 DNA reads TGTGCCAGCAGCTTAAACGGGAGTCCCAAAAACATTCAGTACTTC. This codes for CASSLNGSPKNIQYF.

This clone was observed a handful of times. The J gene is TRBJ2-3, the V gene TRBV9, with 8 bases that match TRBD1. The CDR3 is 15 residues long. V was pared by 0 bases and J by 5 bases, with 5 bases of the junction left unmatched. The germline gives CDR1 SGDLS, CDR2 YYNGEE. CDR3 in DNA: TGTGCCAGCAGCGTAGAGACAGGGGAGCAAGATACGCAGTATTTT. Protein product: CASSVETGEQDTQYF. Full variable domain (missing parts from reference TRBV9 and TRBJ2-3): DSGVTQTPKHLITATGQRVTLRCSPRSGDLSVYWYQQSLDQGLQFLIQYYNGEERAKGNILERFSAQQFPDLHSELNLSSLELGDSALYFCASSVETGEQDTQYFGPGTRLTVL.

The chain combines TRBV7-9 with TRBJ1-1; D may be TRBD1 (6 bases). Per the germline V gene, CDR1 is SEHNR and CDR2 is FQNEAQ (reference sequence). The V end was cut by 5 bases, the J end by 7 bases, with 14 bases between. The CDR3 is made up of 13 amino acids. CDR3 DNA sequence: TGTGCCAGCAGCCTAACAGGGTTAAGTGAAGCTTTCTTT. Its protein product is CASSLTGLSEAFF.

About this clone: The missing conserved phenylalanine or tryptophan at the end of this CDR3 makes a read error likely. The chain is built from TRBV29-1 and TRBJ1-1; tentative D call: TRBD1 (5 bases). The CDR3 is 11 residues long. Germline CDR1 reads SQVTM; CDR2 reads ANQGSEA. V gave up 6 bases and J gave up 0 bases, with 5 bases separating them. DNA of the CDR3: TGCAGCGTGACAGTGAACACTGAAGCTTTCTCC. Its translation is CSVTVNTEAFS.

The CDR3 is CASSSQGVGNQPQHF. CDR3 sequence (DNA): TGTGCCAGCAGTTCCCAGGGGGTAGGCAATCAGCCCCAGCATTTT. The rearrangement joins TRBV2 to TRBJ1-5, with 7 bases identical to TRBD1. The V gene's germline CDR1 is SNHLY and CDR2 FYNNEI. V shed 5 bases and J 2 bases; nucleotides not matched to a gene: 6. The CDR3 extends over 15 amino acids.

V gene TRBV5-5 combines with J gene TRBJ1-1; weak D call: TRBD1 (5 bases). This CDR3 comprises 13 residues. V was cut by 5 bases and J by 8 bases, with 16 bases left in between. Germline V gene lookup returns CDR1 SGHKS and CDR2 YYEKEE (reference sequence). The CDR3 coding sequence is TGTGCCAGCAGTCCCGCTCCGGGGGGAGAAGCTTTCTTT. Translated: CASSPAPGGEAFF.

This clone was seen only once. The chain joins TRBV18 to TRBJ2-5, with 7 positions matching TRBD1. With the DNA end fitting TRBJ2-7 better, the J assignment may be wrong. CDR1 and CDR2 from the germline V gene are KGHSH and LQKENI. The CDR3 runs 14 residues. The CDR3 region has the DNA TGTGCCAGCTCGCCTTTCGACAGGGCGCACGAGCAGTACTTC. Translated: CASSPFDRAHEQYF.

The rearrangement links TRBV19 to TRBJ1-2; D might be TRBD1 (6 bases). The CDR3 is made up of 14 amino acids. Germline lookup yields CDR1 LNHDA and CDR2 SQIVND (reference sequence). V was shortened by 6 bases and J by 4 bases, with 15 bases between the two germline ends. As DNA, the CDR3 is TGTGCCAGTAGGTTGGACAGCCTCCTCTATGGCTACACCTTC. Its protein is CASRLDSLLYGYTF. Complete variable domain (other parts from reference TRBV19 and TRBJ1-2): DGGITQSPKYLFRKEGQNVTLSCEQNLNHDAMYWYRQDPGQGLRLIYYSQIVNDFQKGDIAEGYSVSREKKESFPLTVTSAQKNPTAFYLCASRLDSLLYGYTFGSGTRLTVV.

V and J are TRBV28 and TRBJ2-5, with 10 positions matching TRBD1. Germline V lookup: CDR1 MDHEN, CDR2 SYDVKM. CDR3 size: 14 residues. V lost 5 bases to trimming and J lost 11 bases; unmatched junction nucleotides: 11. The CDR3 bases are TGTGCCAGCAGTCGGGACAGGGGTACGAGAGAGCAGTACTTC. Protein product: CASSRDRGTREQYF. Combining the CDR3 with reference TRBV28 and TRBJ2-5 gives the whole variable domain DVKVTQSSRYLVKRTGEKVFLECVQDMDHENMFWYRQDPGLGLRLIYFSYDVKMKEKGDIPEGYSVSREKKERFSLILESASTNQTSMYLCASSRDRGTREQYFGPGTRLLVL.

This clone was observed a single time. The chain links TRBV5-5 to TRBJ2-7; possible D gene TRBD1, 6 bases. The germline V and J ends were trimmed by 4 bases and 0 bases, with 17 bases remaining between them. The CDR3 spans 16 residues. Per germline, CDR1 SGHKS and CDR2 YYEKEE (reference sequence). The CDR3 sequence is CASSPQAGVSSYEQYF. For the CDR3, the DNA is TGTGCCAGCAGCCCGCAAGCAGGGGTCAGCTCCTACGAGCAGTACTTC.

This clone was recorded a few times. J is TRBJ1-2 and V is TRBV28; D may be TRBD1 (6 bases). V lost 6 bases to trimming and J lost 5 bases, with 10 bases between them. CDR3 size: 12 residues. Germline CDR1 and CDR2: MDHEN and SYDVKM. DNA for the CDR3: TGTGCCAGCAGGGACAGTATATATGGCTACACCTTC. Translating it yields CASRDSIYGYTF.

The chain is built from TRBV18 and TRBJ1-1, with a possible D match to TRBD1 (6 bases). The V and J ends lost 1 base and 6 bases respectively, with 12 bases between them. CDR1 and CDR2 (germline): KGHSH, LQKENI. The CDR3 spans 14 residues. CDR3 protein: CASSPLGGAAEAFF. CDR3 bases: TGTGCCAGCTCACCACTCGGGGGGGCTGCTGAAGCTTTCTTT.

This chain uses TRBV27 with TRBJ2-7, with 9 bases matching TRBD1. The V gene end was trimmed by 4 bases and the J gene end by 4 bases; junction bases not matched to a gene: 8. Germline CDR1 reads MNHEY; CDR2 reads SMNVEV (reference sequence). CDR3 length: 15 residues. Here the CDR3 reads CASSSMGTGKYEQYF. The CDR3 nucleotides are TGTGCCAGCAGTTCAATGGGGACAGGGAAGTACGAGCAGTACTTC.

This clone was picked up one time. J is TRBJ2-1 and V is TRBV18, with TRBD1 matching over 9 bases. J was trimmed by 7 bases and V by 1 base; bases with no gene match: 8. The CDR3 runs 16 residues. Germline loops: CDR1 KGHSH, CDR2 LQKENI. The CDR3: CASSPLTPGQGNEQFF. CDR3 coding DNA: TGTGCCAGCTCACCACTGACGCCGGGACAGGGAAATGAGCAGTTCTTC.

The gene calls are TRBV5-1 and TRBJ1-2; TRBD1 aligns across 9 bases. With 4 bases clipped from V and 4 bases from J, the junction kept 20 bases outside the gene matches. Per germline, CDR1 SGHRS and CDR2 YFSETQ. CDR3 size: 19 residues. The CDR3 here is CASSPLGGTGSFGLYGYTF. The CDR3 DNA reads TGCGCCAGCAGCCCTCTGGGCGGGACAGGGAGCTTCGGACTCTATGGCTACACCTTC.